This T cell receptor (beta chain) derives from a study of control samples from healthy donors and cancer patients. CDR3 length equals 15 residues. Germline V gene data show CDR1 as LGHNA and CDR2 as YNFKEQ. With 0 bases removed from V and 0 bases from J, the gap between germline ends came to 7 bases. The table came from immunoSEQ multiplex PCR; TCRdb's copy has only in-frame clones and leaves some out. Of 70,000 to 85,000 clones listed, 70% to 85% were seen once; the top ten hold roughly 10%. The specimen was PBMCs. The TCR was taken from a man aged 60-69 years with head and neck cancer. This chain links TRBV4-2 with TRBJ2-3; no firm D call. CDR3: CASSQDLYSTDTQYF. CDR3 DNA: TGTGCCAGCAGCCAAGATCTGTACAGCACAGATACGCAGTATTTT.